The 10 T cell receptor beta chains below were found in one sample sequenced in a study of regulatory T cells in long-lasting Graves disease. Assembly of TCR beta libraries relied on iRepertoire HTBI primers together with Arm-PCR of CDR3 regions. TCRdb reprocessed the multiplex PCR reads with MiXCR, giving one entry per CDR3 protein. The sample has 400,000 to 500,000 distinct CDR3 sequences, under 15% seen once; the top ten hold over 15%. Time point defined: newly diagnosed GD, antithyroid drugs for less than 3 months. RNA extracted from PBMCs served as the sequencing template. This sample was shared with a second study, whose subject was T cells in Graves' hyperthyroidism and ophthalmopathy.

Material: peripheral blood mononuclear cells (PBMCs), obtained at new diagnosis, from a patient treated with antithyroid drugs. The receptor source for this set is a woman in her 30s with Graves disease.

The V call is TRBV6-2 or TRBV6-3, the J call TRBJ2-4; 12 nucleotides line up with TRBD2. Germline CDR1 MNHEY, CDR2 SVGEGT. The CDR3 has 18 residues. Unmatched junction bases numbered 4, after V lost 0 bases and J lost 1 base. Here the CDR3 reads CASSYSLAGGMAKNIQYF. DNA of the CDR3: TGTGCCAGCAGTTACTCTCTAGCGGGAGGGATGGCCAAAAACATTCAGTACTTC.

This clonotype has a count of ten or more. The chain uses TRBV7-3 and TRBJ2-3; 14 nucleotides agree with TRBD2. Germline CDR1 is SGHTA and CDR2 is FQGTGA. Unmatched junction bases numbered 17, after V lost 5 bases and J lost 1 base. The CDR3 length is 21 residues. The CDR3 nucleotides read TGTGCCAGCAGCGCAACCCGGGGACTAGCGGGAGACCCCCAGGGCACAGATACGCAGTATTTT. It encodes CASSATRGLAGDPQGTDTQYF.

The chain combines TRBV7-2 with TRBJ2-7; 9 bases align to TRBD1. CDR1 is SGHTA and CDR2 is FQGNSA in the germline V gene. J lost 7 bases, V lost 5 bases, and 9 bases had no gene match. This CDR3 spans 14 amino acids. CDR3 loop: CASSPRGGTGEQYF. In DNA form, the CDR3 reads TGTGCCAGCAGCCCCCGAGGGGGGACAGGGGAGCAGTACTTC.

This chain links TRBV14 with TRBJ1-2, with unresolved D. The V and J ends lost 4 bases and 0 bases respectively, with 9 bases between them. The V gene's germline CDR1 is SGHDN and CDR2 FVKESK. CDR3 length equals 14 residues. The chain's CDR3 is CASSPPGTNYGYTF. The CDR3 DNA reads TGTGCCAGCAGCCCCCCGGGGACTAACTATGGCTACACCTTC.

Ten or more counts support this clonotype. The V gene is TRBV6-4, the J gene TRBJ2-3, with D perhaps TRBD2 (6 bases). The germline V gene encodes CDR1 MRHNA and CDR2 SNTAGT. The CDR3 runs 14 residues. V dropped 2 bases and J dropped 0 bases, with 6 bases sitting between them. CDR3 sequence: CASSDSGSTDTQYF. Written as DNA, the CDR3 is TGTGCCAGCAGTGACAGCGGGAGCACAGATACGCAGTATTTT.

At least ten counts were recorded for this clonotype. The rearrangement links TRBV29-1 to TRBJ1-2; a weak D match, TRBD1 (6 bases). Trimming removed 3 bases at V and 8 bases at J, with 22 bases between. The CDR3 length is 15 residues. Germline V gene data show CDR1 as SQVTM and CDR2 as ANQGSEA. CDR3 sequence reads: CSVDAFGQRGYGYTF. As DNA, the CDR3 is TGCAGCGTTGACGCCTTTGGACAGAGGGGTTACGGCTACACCTTC.

This chain uses TRBV7-9 with TRBJ1-4; a weak D match, TRBD1 (5 bases). The CDR3 is 14 residues long. V was clipped by 2 bases and J by 4 bases, with 8 bases between them. In germline, CDR1 is SEHNR, CDR2 FQNEAQ (reference sequence). The CDR3 spells CASSLQGYNEKLFF. In nucleotides, the CDR3 is TGTGCCAGCAGCTTACAGGGATATAATGAAAAACTGTTTTTT.

This clonotype was seen repeatedly, ten times or more. This chain connects TRBV28 to TRBJ2-7, with 7 bases that match TRBD2. The CDR3 spans 14 residues. Per germline, CDR1 MDHEN and CDR2 SYDVKM. V was pared by 3 bases and J by 3 bases, with 5 bases of the junction left unmatched. CDR3 amino acids: CASSFGASGYEQYF. CDR3 bases: TGTGCCAGCAGTTTCGGGGCTAGCGGCTACGAGCAGTACTTC.

This clonotype appeared many times. CDR3 residues: CASSPPVTRGNINEQFF. As DNA, the CDR3 is TGTGCCAGCTCACCACCGGTTACGCGCGGGAATATTAATGAGCAGTTCTTC. The chain uses TRBV18 and TRBJ2-1, with D perhaps TRBD2 (6 bases). Trimming took 0 bases from V and 7 from J, leaving 19 bases between them. CDR1 is KGHSH and CDR2 is LQKENI in the germline V gene. This CDR3 region has 17 residues. Complete variable domain (other parts from reference TRBV18 and TRBJ2-1): NAGVMQNPRHLVRRRGQEARLRCSPMKGHSHVYWYRQLPEEGLKFMVYLQKENIIDESGMPKERFSAEFPKEGPSILRIQQVVRGDSAAYFCASSPPVTRGNINEQFFGPGTRLTVL.

This clonotype was found a few times. The gene calls are TRBV5-1 and TRBJ2-5, with D perhaps TRBD1 or TRBD2 (5 bases each). The V and J ends lost 3 bases and 2 bases respectively, with 14 bases between them. This CDR3 contains 15 residues. From germline, CDR1 is SGHRS and CDR2 YFSETQ. In nucleotides, the CDR3 is TGCGCCAGCAGCTCTACGGGACGGCCACAAGAGACCCAGTACTTC. This codes for CASSSTGRPQETQYF. Together with reference TRBV5-1 and TRBJ2-5, the CDR3 gives the full variable domain: KAGVTQTPRYLIKTRGQQVTLSCSPISGHRSVSWYQQTPGQGLQFLFEYFSETQRNKGNFPGRFSGRQFSNSRSEMNVSTLELGDSALYLCASSSTGRPQETQYFGPGTRLLVL.